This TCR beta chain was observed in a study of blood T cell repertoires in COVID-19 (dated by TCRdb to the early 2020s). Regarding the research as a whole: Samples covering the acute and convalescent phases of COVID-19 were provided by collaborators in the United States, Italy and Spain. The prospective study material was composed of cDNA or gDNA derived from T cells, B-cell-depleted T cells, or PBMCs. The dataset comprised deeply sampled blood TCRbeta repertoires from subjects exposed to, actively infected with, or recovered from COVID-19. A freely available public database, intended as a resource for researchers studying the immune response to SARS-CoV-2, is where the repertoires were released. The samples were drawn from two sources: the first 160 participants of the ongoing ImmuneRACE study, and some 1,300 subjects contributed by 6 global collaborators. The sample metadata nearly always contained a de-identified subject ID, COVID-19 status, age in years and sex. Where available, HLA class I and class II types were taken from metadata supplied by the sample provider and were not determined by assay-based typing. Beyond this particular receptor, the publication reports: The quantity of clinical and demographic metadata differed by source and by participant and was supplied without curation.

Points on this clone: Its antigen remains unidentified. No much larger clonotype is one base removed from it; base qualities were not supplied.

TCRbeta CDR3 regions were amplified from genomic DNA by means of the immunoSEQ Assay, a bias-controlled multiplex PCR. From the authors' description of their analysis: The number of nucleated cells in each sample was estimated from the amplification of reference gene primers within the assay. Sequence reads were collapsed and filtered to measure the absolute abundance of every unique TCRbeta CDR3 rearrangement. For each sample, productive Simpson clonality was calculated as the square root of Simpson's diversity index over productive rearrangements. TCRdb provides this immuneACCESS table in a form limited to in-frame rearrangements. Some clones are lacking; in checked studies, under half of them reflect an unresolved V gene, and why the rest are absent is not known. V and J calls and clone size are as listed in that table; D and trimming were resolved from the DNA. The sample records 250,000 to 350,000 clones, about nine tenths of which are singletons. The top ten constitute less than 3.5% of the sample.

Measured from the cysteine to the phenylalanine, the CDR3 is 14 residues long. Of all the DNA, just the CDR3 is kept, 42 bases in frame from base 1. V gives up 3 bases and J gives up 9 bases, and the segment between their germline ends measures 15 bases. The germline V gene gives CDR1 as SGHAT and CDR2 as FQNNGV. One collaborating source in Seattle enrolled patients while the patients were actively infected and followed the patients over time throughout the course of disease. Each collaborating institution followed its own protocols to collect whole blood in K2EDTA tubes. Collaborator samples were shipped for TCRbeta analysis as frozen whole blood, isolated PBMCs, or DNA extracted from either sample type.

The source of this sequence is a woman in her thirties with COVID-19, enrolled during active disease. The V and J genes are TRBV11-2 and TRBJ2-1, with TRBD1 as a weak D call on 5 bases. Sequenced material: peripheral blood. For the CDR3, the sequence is CASSLVLSRAEQFF. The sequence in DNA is TGTGCCAGCAGCTTGGTCTTGAGCAGGGCTGAGCAGTTCTTC.